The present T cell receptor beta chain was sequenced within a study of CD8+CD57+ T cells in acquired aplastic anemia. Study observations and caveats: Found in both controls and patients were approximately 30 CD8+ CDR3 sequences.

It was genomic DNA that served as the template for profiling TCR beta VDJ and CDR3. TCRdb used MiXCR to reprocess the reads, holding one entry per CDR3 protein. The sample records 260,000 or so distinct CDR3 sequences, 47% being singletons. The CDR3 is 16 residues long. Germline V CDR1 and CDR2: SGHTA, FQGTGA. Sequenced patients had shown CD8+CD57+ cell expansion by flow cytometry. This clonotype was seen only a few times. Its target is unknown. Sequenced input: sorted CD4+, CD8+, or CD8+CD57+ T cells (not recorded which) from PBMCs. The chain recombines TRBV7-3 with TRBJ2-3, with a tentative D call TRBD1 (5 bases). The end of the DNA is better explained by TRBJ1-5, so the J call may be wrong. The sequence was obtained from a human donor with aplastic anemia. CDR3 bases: TGTGCCAGCAGCTTAGAGGCGGGGGGGAGCACAGATACGCAGCATTTT. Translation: CASSLEAGGSTDTQHF.